This T cell receptor (beta chain) was documented in a study of cytomegalovirus exposure and HLA in healthy donors. Across the whole study: The study's early data release held about 85 million unique TCRs from HLA-typed donors. Study-level findings and limits: TCR beta chains associated with HLA were, in a later analysis, more clonally expanded than equally common others. Researchers counted around 180 TCR beta chains as cytomegalovirus-associated.

The PCR employed 60 Vbeta primers together with 13 Jbeta primers. Produced via immunoSEQ multiplex PCR; TCRdb's table is partial and in-frame only. This sample's table has 150,000 to 200,000 clones. Between the trimmed V and J ends, which lost 4 bases and 7 bases, there was a span of 20 bases. CDR1 is SGHRS, CDR2 YFSETQ, per germline. The CDR3 runs to 15 residues. Notes on this clone: The antigen remains undetermined.

The TCR was taken from a man aged 30-40 years in good health and CMV-seronegative. The chain is built from TRBV5-1 and TRBJ2-5; weak D call: TRBD2 (5 bases). The sequenced material came from PBMCs. The DNA for the CDR3 is TGCGCCAGCAGCAAGGAGGTTAATCCGGTAGGGACCCAGTACTTC. Its protein is CASSKEVNPVGTQYF.